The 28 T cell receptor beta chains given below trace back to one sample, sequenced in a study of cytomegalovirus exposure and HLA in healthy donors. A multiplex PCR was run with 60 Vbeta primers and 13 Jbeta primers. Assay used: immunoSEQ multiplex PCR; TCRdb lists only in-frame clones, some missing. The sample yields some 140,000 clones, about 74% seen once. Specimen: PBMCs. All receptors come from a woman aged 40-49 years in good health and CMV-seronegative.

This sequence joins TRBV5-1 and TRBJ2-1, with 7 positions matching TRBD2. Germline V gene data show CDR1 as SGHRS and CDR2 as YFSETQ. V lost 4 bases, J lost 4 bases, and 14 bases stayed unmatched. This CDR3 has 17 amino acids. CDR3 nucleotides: TGCGCCAGCAGCCTACTCTTGACTAGCATCGATTACAATGAGCAGTTCTTC. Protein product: CASSLLLTSIDYNEQFF.

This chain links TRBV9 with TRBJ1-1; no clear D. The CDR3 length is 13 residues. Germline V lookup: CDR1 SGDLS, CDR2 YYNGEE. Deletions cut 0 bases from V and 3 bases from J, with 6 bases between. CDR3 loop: CASSVAGYTEAFF. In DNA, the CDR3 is TGTGCCAGCAGCGTAGCGGGGTACACTGAAGCTTTCTTT. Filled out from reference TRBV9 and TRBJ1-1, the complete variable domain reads DSGVTQTPKHLITATGQRVTLRCSPRSGDLSVYWYQQSLDQGLQFLIQYYNGEERAKGNILERFSAQQFPDLHSELNLSSLELGDSALYFCASSVAGYTEAFFGQGTRLTVV.

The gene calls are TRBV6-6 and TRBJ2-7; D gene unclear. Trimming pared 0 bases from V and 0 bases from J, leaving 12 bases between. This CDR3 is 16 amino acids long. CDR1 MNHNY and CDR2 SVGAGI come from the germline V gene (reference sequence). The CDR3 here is CASSYSSSLSSYEQYF. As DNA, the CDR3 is TGTGCCAGCAGTTACTCCTCGAGTCTTAGCTCCTACGAGCAGTACTTC.

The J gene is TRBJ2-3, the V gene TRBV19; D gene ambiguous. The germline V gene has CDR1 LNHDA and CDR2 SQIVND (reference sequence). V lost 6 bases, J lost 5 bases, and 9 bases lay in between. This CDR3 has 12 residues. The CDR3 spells CASREAEDTQYF. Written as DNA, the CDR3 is TGTGCCAGTAGAGAGGCTGAAGATACGCAGTATTTT.

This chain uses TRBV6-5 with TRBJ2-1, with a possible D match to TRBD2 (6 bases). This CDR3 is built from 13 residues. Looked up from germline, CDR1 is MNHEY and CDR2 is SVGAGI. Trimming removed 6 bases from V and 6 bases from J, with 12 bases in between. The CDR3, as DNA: TGTGCCAGCAGACCGACTAGATCCAATGAGCAGTTCTTC. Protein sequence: CASRPTRSNEQFF.

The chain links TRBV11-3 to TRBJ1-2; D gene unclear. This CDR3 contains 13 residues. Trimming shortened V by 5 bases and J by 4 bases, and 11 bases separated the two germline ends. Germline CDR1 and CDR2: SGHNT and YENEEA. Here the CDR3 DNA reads TGTGCCAGCAGCCCGCCTGACATCTATGGCTACACCTTC. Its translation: CASSPPDIYGYTF.

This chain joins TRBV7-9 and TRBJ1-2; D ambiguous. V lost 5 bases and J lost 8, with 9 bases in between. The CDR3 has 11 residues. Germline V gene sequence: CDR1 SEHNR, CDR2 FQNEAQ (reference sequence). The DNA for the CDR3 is TGTGCCAGCAGCCTCGATCGGGGCTACACCTTC. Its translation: CASSLDRGYTF.

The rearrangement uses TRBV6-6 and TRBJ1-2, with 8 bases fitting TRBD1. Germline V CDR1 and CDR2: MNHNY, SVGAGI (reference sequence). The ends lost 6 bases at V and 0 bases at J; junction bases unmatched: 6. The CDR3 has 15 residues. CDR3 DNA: TGTGCCAGCAGCCGGACAGGGAGAGCTAACTATGGCTACACCTTC. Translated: CASSRTGRANYGYTF.

CDR3 region: CASSLAGTSGFNEQFF. The DNA for the CDR3 is TGTGCCAGCAGCTTGGCCGGGACTAGCGGATTCAATGAGCAGTTCTTC. The chain uses TRBV7-6 and TRBJ2-1, with 11 bases that match TRBD2. CDR3 length: 16 amino acids. Germline CDR1 is SGHVS and CDR2 is FNYEAQ. V lost 3 bases to trimming and J lost 6 bases; unmatched junction nucleotides: 7. Full variable domain (missing parts from reference TRBV7-6 and TRBJ2-1): GAGVSQSPRYKVTKRGQDVALRCDPISGHVSLYWYRQALGQGPEFLTYFNYEAQQDKSGLPNDRFSAERPEGSISTLTIQRTEQRDSAMYRCASSLAGTSGFNEQFFGPGTRLTVL.

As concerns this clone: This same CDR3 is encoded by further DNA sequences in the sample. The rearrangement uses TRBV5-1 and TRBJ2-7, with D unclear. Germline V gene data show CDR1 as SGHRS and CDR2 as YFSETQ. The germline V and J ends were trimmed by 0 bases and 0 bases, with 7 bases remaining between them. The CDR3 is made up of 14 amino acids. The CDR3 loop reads CASSLGQASYEQYF. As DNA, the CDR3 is TGCGCCAGCAGCTTGGGCCAGGCCTCCTACGAGCAGTACTTC.

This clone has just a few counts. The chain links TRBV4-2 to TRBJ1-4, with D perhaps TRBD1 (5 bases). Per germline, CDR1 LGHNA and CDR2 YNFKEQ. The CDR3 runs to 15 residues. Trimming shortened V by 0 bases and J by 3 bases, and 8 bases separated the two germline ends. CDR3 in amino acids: CASSQETEANEKLFF. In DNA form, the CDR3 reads TGTGCCAGCAGCCAAGAGACAGAGGCTAATGAAAAACTGTTTTTT.

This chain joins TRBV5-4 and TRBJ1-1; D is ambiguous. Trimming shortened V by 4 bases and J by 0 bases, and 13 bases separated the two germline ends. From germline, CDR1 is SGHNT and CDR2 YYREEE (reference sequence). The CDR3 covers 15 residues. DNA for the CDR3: TGTGCCAGCAGCCCGGAGGCGGTAATGAACACTGAAGCTTTCTTT. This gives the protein CASSPEAVMNTEAFF.

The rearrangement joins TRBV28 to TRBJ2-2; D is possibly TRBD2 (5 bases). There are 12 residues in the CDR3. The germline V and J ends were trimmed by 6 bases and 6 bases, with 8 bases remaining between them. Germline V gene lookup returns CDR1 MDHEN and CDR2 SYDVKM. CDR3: CASSAGPGELFF. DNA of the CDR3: TGTGCCAGCAGCGCGGGTCCCGGGGAGCTGTTTTTT.

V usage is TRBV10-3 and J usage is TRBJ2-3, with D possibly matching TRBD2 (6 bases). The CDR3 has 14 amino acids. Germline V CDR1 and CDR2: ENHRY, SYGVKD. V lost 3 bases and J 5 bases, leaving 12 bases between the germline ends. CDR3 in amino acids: CAISDWSSEDTQYF. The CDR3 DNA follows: TGTGCCATCAGTGACTGGTCTAGCGAAGATACGCAGTATTTT.

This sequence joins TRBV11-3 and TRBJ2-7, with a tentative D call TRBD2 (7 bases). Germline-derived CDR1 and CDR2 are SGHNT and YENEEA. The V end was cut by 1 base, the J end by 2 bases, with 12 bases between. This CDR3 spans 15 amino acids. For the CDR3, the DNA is TGTGCCAGCAGCTTAGGGGAGGGGGGGGCCTACGAGCAGTACTTC. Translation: CASSLGEGGAYEQYF.

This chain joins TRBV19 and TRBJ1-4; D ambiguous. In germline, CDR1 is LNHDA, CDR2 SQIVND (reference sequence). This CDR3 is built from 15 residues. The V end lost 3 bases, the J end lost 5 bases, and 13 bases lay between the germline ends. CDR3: CASSMYGERNEKLFF. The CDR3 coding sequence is TGTGCCAGTAGTATGTACGGGGAACGAAATGAAAAACTGTTTTTT.

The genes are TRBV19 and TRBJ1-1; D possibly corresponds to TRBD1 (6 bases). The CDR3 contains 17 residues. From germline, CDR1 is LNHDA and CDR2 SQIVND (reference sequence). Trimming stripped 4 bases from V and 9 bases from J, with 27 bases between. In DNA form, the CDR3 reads TGTGCCAGTAGTACAAGGCCCGGACAGCCCGCAATTTGGAAAGCTTTCTTT. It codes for CASSTRPGQPAIWKAFF.

The CDR3 DNA follows: TGTGCCAGCAGTGAATTTGGGGGGGATGAGCAGTTCTTC. Translated: CASSEFGGDEQFF. This rearrangement joins TRBV25-1 to TRBJ2-1, with 7 bases fitting TRBD2. The trim removed 1 base at V and 8 bases at J, leaving 2 bases unmatched. Germline CDR1 and CDR2: MGHDK and SYGVNS. This CDR3 contains 13 residues.

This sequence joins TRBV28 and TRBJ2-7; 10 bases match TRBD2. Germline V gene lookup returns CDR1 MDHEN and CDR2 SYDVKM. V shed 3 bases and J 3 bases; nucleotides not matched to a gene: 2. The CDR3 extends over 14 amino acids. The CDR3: CASSLGLAIYEQYF. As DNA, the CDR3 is TGTGCCAGCAGTTTGGGACTAGCGATCTACGAGCAGTACTTC.

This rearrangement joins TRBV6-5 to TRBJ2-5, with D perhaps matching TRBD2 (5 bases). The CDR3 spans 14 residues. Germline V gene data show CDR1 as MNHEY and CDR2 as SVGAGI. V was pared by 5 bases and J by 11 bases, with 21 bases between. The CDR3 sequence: CASSPPPSGAEQYF. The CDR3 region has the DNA TGTGCCAGCAGTCCGCCTCCTTCAGGAGCGGAGCAGTACTTC.

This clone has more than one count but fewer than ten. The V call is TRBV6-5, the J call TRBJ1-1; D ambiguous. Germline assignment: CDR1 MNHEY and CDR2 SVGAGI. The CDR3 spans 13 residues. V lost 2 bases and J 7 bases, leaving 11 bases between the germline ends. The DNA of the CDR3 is TGTGCCAGCAGTTACGTGTCTTCCAGTGAAGCTTTCTTT. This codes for CASSYVSSSEAFF.

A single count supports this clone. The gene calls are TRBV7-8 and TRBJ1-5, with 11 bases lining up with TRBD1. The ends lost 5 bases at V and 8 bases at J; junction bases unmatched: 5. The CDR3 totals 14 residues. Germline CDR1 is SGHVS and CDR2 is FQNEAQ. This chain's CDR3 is CASSRTGGLKPQHF. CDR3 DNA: TGTGCCAGCAGCAGGACAGGGGGCCTGAAGCCCCAGCATTTT.

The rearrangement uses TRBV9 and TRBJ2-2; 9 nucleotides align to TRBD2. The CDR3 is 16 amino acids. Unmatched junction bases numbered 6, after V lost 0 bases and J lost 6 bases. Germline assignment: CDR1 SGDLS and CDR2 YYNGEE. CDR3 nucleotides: TGTGCCAGCAGCGTAGAAGCGGGAGGTCCCGCCGGGGAGCTGTTTTTT. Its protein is CASSVEAGGPAGELFF.

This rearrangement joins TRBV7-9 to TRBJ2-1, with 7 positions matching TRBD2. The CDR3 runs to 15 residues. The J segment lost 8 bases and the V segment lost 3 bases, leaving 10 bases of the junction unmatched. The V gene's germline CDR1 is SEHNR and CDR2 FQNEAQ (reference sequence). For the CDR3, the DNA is TGTGCCAGCAGCTTGAGTAGTCCGGGGGGTTATGAGCAGTTCTTC. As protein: CASSLSSPGGYEQFF.

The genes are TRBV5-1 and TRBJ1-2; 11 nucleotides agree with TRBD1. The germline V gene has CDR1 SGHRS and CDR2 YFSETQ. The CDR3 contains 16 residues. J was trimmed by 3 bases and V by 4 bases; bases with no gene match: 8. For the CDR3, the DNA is TGCGCCAGCAGCCCGCGTTGGGACAGGGGGGACTATGGCTACACCTTC. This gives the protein CASSPRWDRGDYGYTF.

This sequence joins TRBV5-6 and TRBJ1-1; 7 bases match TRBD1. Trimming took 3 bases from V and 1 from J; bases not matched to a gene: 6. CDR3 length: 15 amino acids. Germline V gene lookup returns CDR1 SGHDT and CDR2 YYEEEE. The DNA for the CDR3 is TGTGCCAGCAGCTGGTACAGGGGTGGGAACACTGAAGCTTTCTTT. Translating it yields CASSWYRGGNTEAFF.

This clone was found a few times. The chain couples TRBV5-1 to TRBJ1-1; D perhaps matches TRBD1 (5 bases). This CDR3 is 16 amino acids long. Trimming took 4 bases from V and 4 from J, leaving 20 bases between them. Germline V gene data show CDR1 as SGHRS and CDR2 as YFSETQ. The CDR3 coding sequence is TGCGCCAGCAGCCTGGTGTTAGGAGGCGGGGGCACTGAAGCTTTCTTT. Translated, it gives CASSLVLGGGGTEAFF.

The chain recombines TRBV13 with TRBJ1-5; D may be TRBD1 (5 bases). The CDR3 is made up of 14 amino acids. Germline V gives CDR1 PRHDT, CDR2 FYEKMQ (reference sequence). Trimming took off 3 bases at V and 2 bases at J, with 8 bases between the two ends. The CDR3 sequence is CASSLGQGNQPQHF. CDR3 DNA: TGTGCCAGCAGCTTGGGGCAGGGCAATCAGCCCCAGCATTTT.